These T cell receptor beta chains were read from a single sample in a study of identical twins. TCRdb re-called the 5' RACE reads with MiXCR, one entry per CDR3 protein. The table shows under 400,000 distinct CDR3 sequences, with around 9.7% occurring only once. The specimen sequenced was naive T cells sorted from blood. The receptors were gathered from a woman aged 45-65 years in good health. The CDR3 runs from the conserved cysteine through the conserved F or W. D genes are given only for firm matches. Not every row has a clone size; where given, it reads once, few, many or a size class.

D	V	J	size	CDR3	DNA
TRBD2	TRBV4-1	TRBJ2-5	many	CASSLAGTSQETQYF	TGCGCCAGCAGCTTGGCCGGGACTAGTCAAGAGACCCAGTACTTC
TRBD2	TRBV20-1	TRBJ2-5	NA	CSATDQGLAGGSPRETQYF	TGCAGTGCTACCGATCAAGGACTAGCGGGAGGGAGTCCTCGAGAGACCCAGTACTTC
NA	TRBV6-5	TRBJ2-1	NA	CASSYSIHFGQFF	TGTGCCAGCAGTTACTCGATCCATTTCGGGCAGTTCTTC
TRBD2	TRBV19	TRBJ2-1	NA	CASRPPGLVTFSEQFF	TGTGCCAGTAGGCCGCCGGGACTAGTAACATTTTCGGAGCAGTTCTTC
NA	TRBV4-1	TRBJ2-3	NA	CASSLLRGDTQYF	TGCGCCAGCAGCCTCCTCCGGGGAGATACGCAGTATTTT
NA	TRBV3-1	TRBJ1-1	NA	CASSQLRGLNTEAFF	TGTGCCAGCAGCCAACTGCGGGGACTGAACACTGAAGCTTTCTTT
TRBD2	TRBV24-1	TRBJ2-3	NA	CATSPAGTDTQYF	TGTGCCACCAGTCCAGCGGGAACAGATACGCAGTATTTT
TRBD1	TRBV7-9	TRBJ1-3	many	CASSGTGEYSGNTIYF	TGTGCCAGCAGCGGGACAGGTGAATACTCTGGAAACACCATATATTTT
NA	TRBV5-1	TRBJ2-2	NA	CASNTLADTGELFF	TGCGCCAGCAATACCCTAGCCGACACCGGGGAGCTGTTTTTT
TRBD2	TRBV20-1	TRBJ2-3	many	CSARGLAGTRDTQYF	TGCAGTGCTAGAGGACTAGCGGGAACGAGGGATACGCAGTATTTT
NA	TRBV6-5	TRBJ2-3	NA	CASSYTSASTDTQYF	TGTGCCAGCAGTTACACATCGGCTAGCACAGATACGCAGTATTTT
NA	TRBV11-2	TRBJ1-2	few	CASRAPGRRLYGYTF	TGTGCCAGCAGGGCCCCTGGACGGAGACTCTATGGCTACACCTTC
NA	TRBV4-1	TRBJ1-1	NA	CASSYMRGTEAFF	TGCGCCAGCAGCTACATGAGAGGAACTGAAGCTTTCTTT
NA	TRBV30	TRBJ1-1	few	CAWMPEAFF	TGTGCCTGGATGCCTGAAGCTTTCTTT
NA	TRBV29-1	TRBJ2-5	few	CSVEGRGGTETQYF	TGCAGCGTTGAAGGCCGTGGGGGGACGGAGACCCAGTACTTC
TRBD2	TRBV5-1	TRBJ2-1	many	CASSPQGLAGEKEFF	TGCGCCAGCAGCCCCCAGGGACTAGCGGGGGAGAAAGAGTTCTTC
NA	TRBV5-1	TRBJ2-2	NA	CASSLERGDTGELFF	TGCGCCAGCAGCTTGGAGAGGGGCGACACCGGGGAGCTGTTTTTT
TRBD2	TRBV11-1	TRBJ2-3	NA	CASSISAGEVDTQYF	TGTGCCAGCAGCATTAGCGCGGGAGAAGTAGATACGCAGTATTTT
NA	TRBV20-1	TRBJ1-6	few	CSARDRHGDRSPLHF	TGCAGTGCTAGAGATCGGCACGGGGATCGTTCACCCCTCCACTTT
NA	TRBV12-3/TRBV12-4	TRBJ2-1	many	CASSRLGRFHEQFF	TGTGCCAGCAGTCGACTAGGTCGATTCCATGAGCAGTTCTTC
TRBD2	TRBV20-1	TRBJ2-1	NA	CSADPGLAESKNEQFF	TGCAGTGCAGATCCGGGACTAGCGGAGTCGAAGAATGAGCAGTTCTTC
NA	TRBV7-9	TRBJ2-3	NA	CASSSPFVAAITDTQYF	TGTGCCAGCAGCTCCCCCTTCGTAGCGGCTATCACAGATACGCAGTATTTT
NA	TRBV20-1	TRBJ1-2	few	CSAKLPSYGYTF	TGCAGTGCTAAACTACCCTCTTATGGCTACACCTTC
NA	TRBV14	TRBJ1-4	few	CASSQREKLFF	TGTGCCAGCTCCCAGAGGGAAAAACTGTTTTTT
NA	TRBV10-3	TRBJ2-3	few	CAISLGEGLKSDTQYF	TGTGCCATCAGCCTGGGGGAAGGCTTGAAGTCAGATACGCAGTATTTT
TRBD1	TRBV6-1	TRBJ2-2	many	CASIPGQLTGELFF	TGTGCCAGCATCCCGGGACAGTTAACCGGGGAGCTGTTTTTT
NA	TRBV9	TRBJ2-1	NA	CASSVTGSLSSYNEQFF	TGTGCCAGCAGCGTAACCGGGAGCCTCAGCTCCTACAATGAGCAGTTCTTC
NA	TRBV9	TRBJ2-7	many	CASSVRQSPRYEQYF	TGTGCCAGCAGCGTGAGACAGAGTCCTCGCTACGAGCAGTACTTC
NA	TRBV19	TRBJ2-7	NA	CASSMNSMYEQYF	TGTGCCAGTAGTATGAACTCCATGTACGAGCAGTACTTC
TRBD2	TRBV12-3/TRBV12-4	TRBJ2-1	many	CASRLAGGQGQFF	TGTGCCAGCAGACTAGCGGGAGGTCAAGGGCAGTTCTTC
NA	TRBV5-1	TRBJ1-1	NA	CASRRVGTNTEAFF	TGCGCCAGCAGAAGGGTCGGAACGAACACTGAAGCTTTCTTT
TRBD2	TRBV5-6	TRBJ2-7	NA	CASSITSGRAYEQYF	TGTGCCAGCAGCATCACTAGCGGGAGAGCCTACGAGCAGTACTTC
NA	TRBV4-1	TRBJ1-1	NA	CASSQVRALVGEDEAFF	TGCGCCAGCAGCCAAGTTCGGGCCTTGGTGGGAGAGGATGAAGCTTTCTTT
TRBD1	TRBV12-3/TRBV12-4	TRBJ1-2	few	CASRSARQGVNYGYTF	TGTGCCAGCAGGTCTGCCAGACAGGGGGTTAACTATGGCTACACCTTC
NA	TRBV12-3/TRBV12-4	TRBJ1-3	NA	CASSQATRNTIYF	TGTGCCAGCAGCCAGGCTACCCGAAACACCATATATTTT
NA	TRBV20-1	TRBJ2-1	many	CSADNYNEQFF	TGCAGTGCAGACAACTACAATGAGCAGTTCTTC
NA	TRBV2	TRBJ2-7	NA	CASSPPPHGSYEQYF	TGTGCCAGCAGTCCCCCCCCGCATGGTTCCTACGAGCAGTACTTC
NA	TRBV5-1	TRBJ2-7	NA	CASSLEGIVYEQYF	TGCGCCAGCAGCCTAGAGGGGATTGTCTACGAGCAGTACTTC
TRBD2	TRBV29-1	TRBJ2-3	many	CSVELAAITDTQYF	TGCAGCGTTGAACTAGCGGCAATCACAGATACGCAGTATTTT
TRBD1	TRBV12-3/TRBV12-4	TRBJ1-1	many	CASRGGKGASGTEAFF	TGTGCCAGCAGGGGGGGGAAGGGGGCTTCAGGCACTGAAGCTTTCTTT
NA	TRBV20-1	TRBJ2-7	few	CSAARDAVEQYF	TGCAGTGCCGCCCGGGACGCTGTAGAGCAGTACTTC
TRBD1	TRBV14	TRBJ2-3	NA	CASSQDSGGTGGKYF	TGTGCCAGCAGCCAAGATTCAGGGGGGACAGGCGGAAAGTATTTT